The 14 T cell receptor beta chains below were found in one sample sequenced in a study of cytomegalovirus exposure and HLA in healthy donors. This PCR relied on a set of 60 Vbeta primers and 13 Jbeta primers. Produced via immunoSEQ multiplex PCR; TCRdb's table is partial and in-frame only. The top ten hold 6.2% of the sample, which has about 36,000 clones, over 40% seen once. The sequenced sample was PBMCs. The receptors come from a woman between 40 and 55 years old in good health and CMV-seropositive.

The rearrangement links TRBV5-1 to TRBJ2-7; D possibly corresponds to TRBD2 (5 bases). Germline lookup yields CDR1 SGHRS and CDR2 YFSETQ. The CDR3 is made up of 15 amino acids. Trimming shortened V by 4 bases and J by 2 bases, and 16 bases separated the two germline ends. The CDR3 sequence: CASSLAGGGPYEQYF. The CDR3 nucleotides read TGCGCCAGCAGCCTGGCCGGAGGAGGCCCCTACGAGCAGTACTTC.

This clone was seen more than once but under ten times. The chain links TRBV7-6 to TRBJ2-3; D uncertain. With 5 bases removed from V and 0 bases from J, the gap between germline ends came to 15 bases. Germline-derived CDR1 and CDR2 are SGHVS and FNYEAQ. This CDR3 is built from 16 residues. The CDR3 bases are TGTGCCAGCAGCCCGCTTGCGTTTTCTAGCACAGATACGCAGTATTTT. Protein: CASSPLAFSSTDTQYF.

The table lists this clone with a few counts. The J gene is TRBJ2-1, the V gene TRBV4-2, with D perhaps TRBD2 (5 bases). The CDR3 has 14 residues. Germline CDR1 LGHNA, CDR2 YNFKEQ. The V gene lost 0 bases and the J gene lost 8 bases, with 11 bases spanning the gap. This chain's CDR3 is CASSQERRKDEQFF. The CDR3 DNA reads TGTGCCAGCAGCCAAGAGAGGAGGAAGGATGAGCAGTTCTTC.

V is TRBV10-1 and J is TRBJ2-5; maybe TRBD2 (5 bases). Germline V gene data show CDR1 as WNHNN and CDR2 as SYGVQD (reference sequence). This CDR3 comprises 14 residues. With 3 bases removed from V and 4 bases from J, the gap between germline ends came to 12 bases. The CDR3 coding sequence is TGCGCCAGCAGTGATCGGAGGACGGGAGAGACCCAGTACTTC. Translating gives CASSDRRTGETQYF.

The chain combines TRBV7-9 with TRBJ2-7; 8 bases match TRBD1. Germline CDR1 SEHNR, CDR2 FQNEAQ (reference sequence). The CDR3 runs to 14 residues. Trimming removed 2 bases from V and 2 bases from J; junction bases left unmatched: 2. As DNA, the CDR3 is TGTGCCAGCAGCTTACAGGGGGCCCCCTACGAGCAGTACTTC. Translation: CASSLQGAPYEQYF.

V is TRBV10-2 and J is TRBJ2-3, with D possibly matching TRBD1 (7 bases). The CDR3 totals 13 residues. Trimming cost V 10 bases and J 1 base, with 12 bases left between them. Germline lookup yields CDR1 WSHSY and CDR2 SAAADI. The DNA of the CDR3 is TGCGCCACCAGGGGGGCGGGCACAGATACGCAGTATTTT. This sequence encodes CATRGAGTDTQYF.

The chain couples TRBV28 to TRBJ2-2, with D hard to call. V shed 3 bases and J shed 1 base, with 3 bases lying between them. CDR3 length: 13 amino acids. The V gene's germline CDR1 is MDHEN and CDR2 SYDVKM. CDR3 residues: CASSFGNTGELFF. DNA for the CDR3: TGTGCCAGCAGTTTCGGGAACACCGGGGAGCTGTTTTTT.

The rearrangement links TRBV27 to TRBJ1-2, with no clear D. The V end lost 2 bases, the J end lost 5 bases, and 9 bases lay between the germline ends. The CDR3 loop spans 13 amino acids. Germline V gene data show CDR1 as MNHEY and CDR2 as SMNVEV (reference sequence). The CDR3 reads CASSLAGSYGYTF. The DNA of the CDR3 is TGTGCCAGCAGTTTAGCCGGGTCGTATGGCTACACCTTC.

There are a few counts of this clone. The chain combines TRBV7-2 with TRBJ2-5; TRBD2 aligns across 11 bases. TRBJ2-7 explains the end of the DNA better; the J call may be wrong. CDR1 and CDR2 (germline): SGHTA, FQGNSA. This CDR3 is built from 16 residues. The DNA of the CDR3 is TGTGCCAGCACCCGGTGGGGGACTAGCGGCTCCTACGAGCAGTACTTC. It specifies CASTRWGTSGSYEQYF.

The gene calls are TRBV7-9 and TRBJ1-3; 10 positions match TRBD1. The germline CDR1 and CDR2 sequences are SEHNR and FQNEAQ (reference sequence). V was pared by 0 bases and J by 3 bases, with 8 bases of the junction left unmatched. The CDR3 loop spans 18 amino acids. CDR3: CASSLAAGTGVFGNTIYF. The CDR3 DNA sequence: TGTGCCAGCAGCTTAGCCGCCGGGACAGGGGTCTTTGGAAACACCATATATTTT. The whole variable domain, filled in from reference TRBV7-9 and TRBJ1-3, reads DTGVSQNPRHKITKRGQNVTFRCDPISEHNRLYWYRQTLGQGPEFLTYFQNEAQLEKSRLLSDRFSAERPKGSFSTLEIQRTEQGDSAMYLCASSLAAGTGVFGNTIYFGEGSWLTVV.

The chain employs TRBV27 and TRBJ2-4; D might be TRBD1 (6 bases). The length of the CDR3 is 14 residues. The ends were cut back, 4 bases at V and 11 bases at J, with 18 bases in the middle. Germline CDR1 is MNHEY and CDR2 is SMNVEV (reference sequence). The chain's CDR3 is CASSSRQVEAVQYF. In DNA form, the CDR3 reads TGTGCCAGCAGTTCCCGACAGGTGGAGGCGGTTCAGTACTTC.

The chain joins TRBV19 to TRBJ1-5; D not resolved. The CDR3 length is 12 residues. Trimming shortened V by 3 bases and J by 6 bases, and 6 bases separated the two germline ends. Per germline, CDR1 LNHDA and CDR2 SQIVND (reference sequence). The DNA for the CDR3 is TGTGCCAGTAGTATTGTGAGTCAGCCCCAGCATTTT. It specifies CASSIVSQPQHF.

The chain employs TRBV4-1 and TRBJ2-5; 8 nucleotides line up with TRBD2. The CDR3 contains 15 residues. Trimming at V came to 1 base and at J to 4 bases, leaving 5 bases not matched to a gene. CDR1 and CDR2 from the germline V gene are MGHRA and YSYEKL. CDR3 nucleotides: TGCGCCAGCAGCCAAGTCGGAACTAGCGGAGAGACCCAGTACTTC. Translating it yields CASSQVGTSGETQYF.

This clone has more than one count but fewer than ten. This sequence joins TRBV5-1 and TRBJ2-5, with D possibly being TRBD2 (6 bases). Trimming shortened V by 0 bases and J by 13 bases, and 16 bases separated the two germline ends. CDR1 is SGHRS and CDR2 is YFSETQ in the germline V gene. The CDR3 consists of 13 residues. The CDR3 region is CASSLEASAASYF. CDR3 sequence (DNA): TGCGCCAGCAGCTTGGAGGCTAGCGCCGCGTCGTACTTC.